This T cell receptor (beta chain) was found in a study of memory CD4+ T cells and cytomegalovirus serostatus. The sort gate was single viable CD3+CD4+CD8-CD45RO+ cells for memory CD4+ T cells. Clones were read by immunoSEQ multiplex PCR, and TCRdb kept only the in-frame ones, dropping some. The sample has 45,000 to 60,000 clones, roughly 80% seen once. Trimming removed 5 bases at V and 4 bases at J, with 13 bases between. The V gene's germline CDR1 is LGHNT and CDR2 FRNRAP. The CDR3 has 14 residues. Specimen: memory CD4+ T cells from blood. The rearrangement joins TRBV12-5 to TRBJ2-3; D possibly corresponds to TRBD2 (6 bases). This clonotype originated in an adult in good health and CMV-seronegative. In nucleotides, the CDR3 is TGTGCTAGTGGTGGGCGGGGAGTAGCAGATACGCAGTATTTT. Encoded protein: CASGGRGVADTQYF.